Only one count was recorded for the clone carrying this TCR beta chain. The CDR3 extends over 12 amino acids. The V end lost 4 bases, the J end lost 6 bases, and 12 bases lay between the germline ends. Germline V gene sequence: CDR1 GTSNPN, CDR2 SVGIG (reference sequence). Systemic immunosuppression or autoimmune disease history was grounds to exclude patients. These data originate in a study of OX40 agonist ivuxolimab in advanced cancers. Overall study context: Three partial responders included one hepatocellular carcinoma patient and two cutaneous melanoma patients.

Libraries were prepared by immunoSEQ multiplex PCR; TCRdb keeps only in-frame clonotypes and omits some of them. The sample yields approximately 40,000 clones, around nine tenths seen once. V gene TRBV30 combines with J gene TRBJ1-1; possibly TRBD1 for D (5 bases). Sequenced here: CD4+ or CD8+ T cells sorted from blood, sampled in a trial of the OX40 agonist ivuxolimab. The receptor was isolated from an adult with an advanced solid tumor such as melanoma, head and neck, liver or kidney cancer. The CDR3 reads CAWNLPGAEAFF. The DNA for the CDR3 is TGTGCCTGGAACCTCCCGGGGGCTGAAGCTTTCTTT.